This entry is about one T cell receptor (beta chain). The antigen remains unidentified. As TCR cDNA was made by 5'RACE template switching, a universal primer site and UMIs were added. MiXCR was run by TCRdb on the 5' RACE reads, yielding one entry per CDR3 protein. The table records about 550,000 distinct CDR3 sequences, 19% of them present only once. The data derive from a study of T cells after yellow fever vaccination. Study-level background: Fractions with few cells were prepared using SMART-Seq v4 Ultra Low Input.

The germline V gene has CDR1 SGHDN and CDR2 FVKESK. V lost 5 bases, J lost 3 bases, and 10 bases lay in between. This CDR3 has 13 amino acids. Study results and caveats: Weaker, the secondary response peaked sooner, at day 5 versus 15.

Sequencing used PBMCs, obtained 15 days after the yellow fever booster vaccination. This clonotype was obtained from a young man who received the YFV17D yellow fever vaccine. V usage is TRBV14 and J usage is TRBJ2-5; D is unclear. For the CDR3, the DNA is TGTGCCAGCAGCTCCGTGTCAAAAGAGACCCAGTACTTC. Its protein product is CASSSVSKETQYF. The full variable domain, in which reference TRBV14 and TRBJ2-5 provide the parts outside the CDR3, is EAGVTQFPSHSVIEKGQTVTLRCDPISGHDNLYWYRRVMGKEIKFLLHFVKESKQDESGMPNNRFLAERTGGTYSTLKVQPAELEDSGVYFCASSSVSKETQYFGPGTRLLVL.